This paragraph reports one T cell receptor beta chain. Germline CDR1 and CDR2: LNHDA and SQIVND (reference sequence). This CDR3 contains 15 residues. J gave up 7 bases and V 6 bases, and 8 bases lay outside the gene matches. This sample was taken from a study of blood T cell repertoires in COVID-19. Turning to the study itself: Acute and convalescent COVID-19 samples came from the United States, Italy and Spain. PBMCs, B-cell-depleted T cells, or T cells were the source of the cDNA or gDNA that made up the material.

Libraries were prepared by immunoSEQ multiplex PCR; TCRdb keeps only in-frame clonotypes and omits some of them. The sample holds around 260,000 clones, approximately 80% seen once. Sequencing was done on a sample of peripheral blood. The V and J genes are TRBV19 and TRBJ2-1; 11 bases fit TRBD2. The clonotype originates from a man aged 60-69 years with acute or convalescent COVID-19. The CDR3 DNA reads as TGTGCCAGTAGCCGACTAGCGGGAATCGGAAATGAGCAGTTCTTC. Translation: CASSRLAGIGNEQFF.